A selection of T cell receptor beta chains follows, all from one sample in a study of persistence of HIV-infected CD4 T cells. These receptors' antigens are unknown. Profiling relied on immunoSEQ multiplex PCR, and the TCRdb table lists in-frame clones only, not all of them. The sample carries about 64,000 clones, about 69% recorded once. The specimen comprised CD4+ T cells sorted from PBMCs after approximately 20-hour stimulation, sampled from a patient who received antiretroviral therapy. Source of these receptors: an adult man with HIV who was CMV-seropositive. CDR3s include the opening cysteine and the closing phenylalanine or tryptophan. A D gene is named only where the DNA matches it firmly. Rows give clone size only sometimes, using once, few, many, or a class for an expanded clone.

CATSRDWLGADTQYF TGTGCCACCAGCAGAGATTGGTTAGGGGCAGATACGCAGTATTTT . TRBV15 . TRBJ2-3
CASSPGHTGELFF TGCGCCAGCAGCCCGGGTCACACCGGGGAGCTGTTTTTT . TRBV5-1 . TRBJ2-2
CATSRQRAYEQYF TGTGCCACCAGCAGACAGAGGGCCTACGAGCAGTACTTC . TRBV15 . TRBJ2-7
CASSLELGATGKNIQYF TGTGCCAGCAGCTTAGAGTTGGGAGCGACGGGTAAAAACATTCAGTACTTC few TRBV7-2 . TRBJ2-4
CASSDLQGRGQPQHF TGTGCCAGCAGTGATCTACAGGGTAGGGGTCAGCCCCAGCATTTT . TRBV6-1 . TRBJ1-5
CASSPPLRNTQYF TGTGCCAGCAGTCCCCCCTTGAGGAATACGCAGTATTTT . TRBV27 . TRBJ2-3
CASSTTGRHEKLFF TGCGCCAGCAGCACAACAGGGAGGCATGAAAAACTGTTTTTT . TRBV5-1 . TRBJ1-4
CASDEGFNYGYTF TGTGCCAGTGACGAGGGATTTAACTATGGCTACACCTTC . TRBV6-5 . TRBJ1-2
CASSPPQGSTEAFF TGTGCCAGCTCACCCCCCCAGGGGTCTACTGAAGCTTTCTTT . TRBV18 . TRBJ1-1
CASRETGVITEAFF TGCGCCAGCCGGGAGACAGGGGTGATAACTGAAGCTTTCTTT . TRBV5-1 TRBD1 TRBJ1-1
CASSWGQDNSPLHF TGTGCCAGCAGCTGGGGACAGGATAATTCACCCCTCCACTTT . TRBV7-8 TRBD1 TRBJ1-6
CASGLRATQGFSSYEQYF TGTGCTAGTGGTCTGAGGGCCACACAGGGTTTCAGCTCCTACGAGCAGTACTTC . TRBV12-5 . TRBJ2-7
CASSLVGGDYNEQFF TGTGCCAGCAGCTTGGTCGGGGGGGACTACAATGAGCAGTTCTTC . TRBV5-5 TRBD2 TRBJ2-1
CASTTGTGGSDTQYF TGTGCCAGCACAACTGGGACAGGGGGATCAGATACGCAGTATTTT . TRBV6-6 TRBD1 TRBJ2-3
CASSYGRGRPHTQYF TGTGCCAGCAGTTACGGGAGGGGGAGACCCCATACGCAGTATTTT once TRBV6-5 . TRBJ2-3
CASSPRSELFF TGTGCCAGCTCACCGCGGTCCGAGCTGTTTTTT few TRBV18 . TRBJ1-4
CASSPRTGTGVNEQFF TGTGCCAGCTCACCACGCACCGGGACAGGAGTCAATGAGCAGTTCTTC few TRBV18 TRBD1 TRBJ2-1
CATSDPGPVHDTQYF TGTGCCACCAGTGACCCGGGACCGGTCCACGATACGCAGTATTTT . TRBV24-1 . TRBJ2-3
CASSPGGGQTEAFF TGTGCCAGCTCACCAGGGGGGGGGCAAACTGAAGCTTTCTTT . TRBV18 . TRBJ1-1
CASSFTGTGGLLGNSPLHF TGTGCCAGCAGCTTCACCGGGACAGGCGGCCTCTTGGGTAATTCACCCCTCCACTTT . TRBV5-8 TRBD1 TRBJ1-6
CAITPASNYGYTF TGTGCCATCACCCCGGCCTCAAACTATGGCTACACCTTC once TRBV10-3 . TRBJ1-2
CASSGGSSREQYF TGTGCCAGCAGCGGGGGGTCAAGCCGGGAGCAGTACTTC . TRBV9 . TRBJ2-7
CASGTGDYGYTF TGTGCCAGCGGGACAGGGGACTATGGCTACACCTTC . TRBV28 TRBD1 TRBJ1-2
CASSPGQGDRELFF TGTGCCAGCAGCCCGGGACAGGGGGACAGGGAGCTGTTTTTT . TRBV5-6 TRBD1 TRBJ2-2
CASSDQPSGGNEQFF TGTGCCAGCAGTGACCAGCCTAGCGGGGGCAATGAGCAGTTCTTC . TRBV6-4 TRBD2 TRBJ2-1
CASSLAFSGRQGGYTF TGTGCCAGCAGCTTAGCGTTTTCAGGGCGGCAAGGGGGCTACACCTTC . TRBV7-2 . TRBJ1-2
CASSKGVNTEAFF TGTGCCAGCTCAAAGGGAGTAAACACTGAAGCTTTCTTT medium-sized TRBV18 . TRBJ1-1
CASSAVGGNNQPQHF TGTGCCAGCAGTGCGGTGGGAGGGAACAATCAGCCCCAGCATTTT . TRBV2 . TRBJ1-5
CASSSRGTGWEAKNIQYF TGTGCCAGCAGTTCCCGGGGGACAGGGTGGGAGGCCAAAAACATTCAGTACTTC few TRBV27 TRBD1 TRBJ2-4
CASRAYSNQPQHF TGTGCCAGCAGAGCATATAGCAATCAGCCCCAGCATTTT . TRBV6-5 . TRBJ1-5
CAISGQGAGQPQHF TGTGCCATCAGTGGACAGGGGGCAGGTCAGCCCCAGCATTTT . TRBV10-3 TRBD1 TRBJ1-5
CASGDALEAFF TGTGCCAGCGGGGACGCCCTCGAAGCTTTCTTT . TRBV28 . TRBJ1-1
CASRPISGNTIYF TGTGCGAGTCGACCTATCTCTGGAAACACCATATATTTT few TRBV19 . TRBJ1-3
CASFNEKLFF TGTGCCAGCTTTAATGAAAAACTGTTTTTT many TRBV6-5 . TRBJ1-4
CAISDPRRVNYGYTF TGTGCCATCAGTGACCCGCGAAGGGTCAACTATGGCTACACCTTC . TRBV10-3 . TRBJ1-2
CASTPPNSRGETQYF TGTGCCAGCACGCCACCCAACTCGAGAGGGGAGACCCAGTACTTC . TRBV25-1 . TRBJ2-5
CASSDRVYNSPLHF TGTGCCAGCAGTGATCGTGTATATAATTCACCCCTCCACTTT once TRBV6-1 . TRBJ1-6
CASSYTPGSTDTQYF TGTGCCAGCAGCTATACCCCAGGAAGCACAGATACGCAGTATTTT . TRBV5-5 . TRBJ2-3
CASRLQGLNTEAFF TGTGCCAGCAGACTACAGGGGCTGAACACTGAAGCTTTCTTT few TRBV7-9 TRBD1 TRBJ1-1
CASSIEGGDYNEQFF TGTGCCAGTAGTATCGAAGGGGGGGATTACAATGAGCAGTTCTTC . TRBV19 . TRBJ2-1
CSVGNQQGIYTF TGCAGCGTCGGTAATCAACAGGGGATCTACACCTTC few TRBV29-1 TRBD1 TRBJ1-2
CASSQMDRGGAYEQYF TGTGCCAGCAGCCAAATGGACAGGGGGGGAGCCTACGAGCAGTACTTC . TRBV14 TRBD1 TRBJ2-7
CASSTGAGTQYF TGTGCCAGTAGTACCGGGGCTGGAACGCAGTATTTT once TRBV19 . TRBJ2-3
CSVQPRGRNTEAFF TGCAGCGTCCAACCCAGGGGCCGGAACACTGAAGCTTTCTTT few TRBV29-1 . TRBJ1-1
CASSQGRGRGNYNSPLHF TGTGCCAGCAGCCAAGGACGGGGAAGGGGGAATTATAATTCACCCCTCCACTTT . TRBV3-1/TRBV3-2 . TRBJ1-6
CASSSNRGGTGELFF TGTGCCAGTAGTTCCAACAGGGGAGGCACCGGGGAGCTGTTTTTT . TRBV19 . TRBJ2-2
CASSEYQAQRFREKLFF TGTGCCAGCAGTGAATATCAAGCACAGCGCTTTAGAGAAAAACTGTTTTTT . TRBV25-1 . TRBJ1-4
CASSRQTANTEAFF TGTGCCAGCAGCCGACAGACTGCGAACACTGAAGCTTTCTTT . TRBV11-2 . TRBJ1-1
CATSGGPAAKEAFF TGTGCCACCAGCGGAGGCCCGGCGGCTAAAGAAGCTTTCTTT . TRBV15 . TRBJ1-1
CASSVDRGAGELFF TGTGCCAGCAGCGTAGACCGCGGGGCCGGGGAGCTGTTTTTT . TRBV9 . TRBJ2-2
CASNWRGGPHEQFF TGTGCCAGCAATTGGCGGGGGGGGCCTCATGAGCAGTTCTTC . TRBV2 TRBD2 TRBJ2-1
CASSSSAGDKEGVTSPLHF TGTGCCAGCAGCTCCTCAGCGGGGGACAAAGAAGGCGTTACTTCACCCCTCCACTTT few TRBV7-8 . TRBJ1-6
CASSLGTGTGNQPQHF TGTGCCAGCAGCTTGGGGACAGGGACGGGCAATCAGCCCCAGCATTTT . TRBV7-9 TRBD1 TRBJ1-5
CASSLSRGRQTEAFF TGTGCCAGCAGCTTATCCAGGGGGCGGCAAACTGAAGCTTTCTTT few TRBV7-2 TRBD1 TRBJ1-1
CASSSSFPTDTQYF TGTGCCAGCTCTTCGTCCTTCCCCACAGATACGCAGTATTTT . TRBV18 . TRBJ2-3
CASSSRRGTNEKLFF TGTGCCAGCAGCTCTCGAAGGGGAACTAATGAAAAACTGTTTTTT . TRBV7-2 . TRBJ1-4
CASTYHLDGRGTGEQYF TGTGCCAGCACATACCACCTGGACGGCCGGGGGACGGGCGAGCAGTACTTC . TRBV6-4 . TRBJ2-7